This is a list of T cell receptor beta chains from one sample in a study of technical replicates of blood from a few donors. Some clones are missing from TCRdb's copy, which holds only in-frame ones; the method was immunoSEQ multiplex PCR. The sample shows about 93,000 clones, about 95% of them seen only once. The sample comprised T cells isolated from PBMCs. These receptors came from a human donor in good health. Both conserved end residues are part of each CDR3. Each record gives: V gene, D gene, J gene, clone size, CDR3 DNA, CDR3 protein. D genes are given only for firm matches. Rows give clone size only sometimes, using once, few, many, or a class for an expanded clone.

TRBV25-1	TRBD1	TRBJ2-7	-	TGTGCCAGCAGTGAAGGGGACAGGGGTTACGAGCAGTACTTC	CASSEGDRGYEQYF
TRBV5-1	TRBD1	TRBJ2-5	-	TGCGCCAGCCGAGCCGGGACAGGGTTTTTGGAGACCCAGTACTTC	CASRAGTGFLETQYF
TRBV20-1	TRBD1	TRBJ2-7	-	TGCAGTGCTAGTAAGGGGGCGGAGCAGTACTTC	CSASKGAEQYF
TRBV4-1	-	TRBJ1-2	once	TGCGCCAGCAGCCACATGGACAGCGCTAACTATGGCTACACCTTC	CASSHMDSANYGYTF
TRBV2	-	TRBJ2-1	once	TGTGCCAGCCCGAAGCGGGGAGGGGGAAGTGAGCAGTTCTTC	CASPKRGGGSEQFF
TRBV19	-	TRBJ1-3	-	TGTGCCTCGAGGAGAGGGTCTGGAAACACCATATATTTT	CASRRGSGNTIYF
TRBV7-2	-	TRBJ2-7	-	TGTGCCAGCAGCCTGCCCTACTACGAGCAGTACTTC	CASSLPYYEQYF
TRBV5-5	TRBD1	TRBJ2-7	-	TGTGCCAGCAGCCCAACCACAGGGGGGATAGCCGAGCAGTACTTC	CASSPTTGGIAEQYF
TRBV28	-	TRBJ1-2	-	TGTGCCAGCAGCTCAAGCTGGACTGTTAACTATGGCTACACCTTC	CASSSSWTVNYGYTF
TRBV2	TRBD1	TRBJ2-5	-	TGTGCCAGCTCAAAAGGGGCAGGGGGCGAAGAGACCCAGTACTTC	CASSKGAGGEETQYF
TRBV2	TRBD2	TRBJ2-1	-	TGTGCCAGCAGTATAAAGAGACTAGCGGGAGGGGAGGCGTCCTACAATGAGCAGTTCTTC	CASSIKRLAGGEASYNEQFF
TRBV30	TRBD1	TRBJ2-2	-	TGTGCCAAGTCCGGGACAGGAGAGAACACCGGGGAGCTGTTTTTT	CAKSGTGENTGELFF
TRBV6-5	TRBD1	TRBJ1-2	-	TGTGCCAGCAGCCGGGCGGGGGGACAGCTCTATGGCTACACCTTC	CASSRAGGQLYGYTF
TRBV20-1	-	TRBJ2-1	-	TGCAGTGCTAACAGGGGAGGTGAGCAGTTCTTC	CSANRGGEQFF
TRBV28	-	TRBJ1-5	-	TGTGCCAGCACTAAAGAAGGGGGTTTACAGCCCCAGCATTTT	CASTKEGGLQPQHF
TRBV28	TRBD1	TRBJ2-3	-	TGTGCCAGCAGTTTGACAGGGGGCACAGATACGCAGTATTTT	CASSLTGGTDTQYF
TRBV6-6	-	TRBJ1-4	-	TGTGCCAGCAGTTATAGTGAGCTTAATGAAAAACTGTTTTTT	CASSYSELNEKLFF
TRBV6-5	TRBD2	TRBJ2-2	-	TGTGCCAGCAGAAACGGGGGGGCAGGCACCGGGGAGCTGTTTTTT	CASRNGGAGTGELFF
TRBV11-2	-	TRBJ1-1	-	TGTGCCAGCAGCTTACAAGGGGCAGTGAACACTGAAGCTTTCTTT	CASSLQGAVNTEAFF
TRBV6-5	TRBD2	TRBJ2-3	-	TGTGCCAGCGGTGCTAGCGGGGCCCCAGATACGCAGTATTTT	CASGASGAPDTQYF
TRBV11-2	-	TRBJ1-6	-	TGTGCCAGCAGCTTAGGAGGTAGCTCCTATAATTCACCCCTCCACTTT	CASSLGGSSYNSPLHF
TRBV15	TRBD2	TRBJ2-7	-	TGTGCCACCAGCAGAGCCTGGGGGGGCTCCTACGAGCAGTACTTC	CATSRAWGGSYEQYF
TRBV4-1	TRBD1	TRBJ1-3	once	TGCGCCAGCAGCCGAATGTACGACAGGGAAGGAAACACCATATATTTT	CASSRMYDREGNTIYF
TRBV19	-	TRBJ1-4	-	TGTGCCAGTAGTATGGCCGGCTTTGGGCCTGAAAAACTGTTTTTT	CASSMAGFGPEKLFF
TRBV13	TRBD2	TRBJ2-3	-	TGTGCCAGCAGCGGCCGGACTAGCGGGAGTCCAGATACGCAGTATTTT	CASSGRTSGSPDTQYF
TRBV6-5	-	TRBJ1-3	-	TGTGCCAGCAGTGCTTCTCTTACATCTGGAAACACCATATATTTT	CASSASLTSGNTIYF
TRBV9	-	TRBJ2-7	-	TGTGCCAGCAGCGGAGGAGTGGGGAGGTCCTCCTACGAGCAGTACTTC	CASSGGVGRSSYEQYF
TRBV15	TRBD2	TRBJ2-3	-	TGTGCCACCAGCAGAGATATCCGGGAGGGCACAGATACGCAGTATTTT	CATSRDIREGTDTQYF
TRBV7-6	-	TRBJ2-7	-	TGTGCCAGCAGCCCAGGGGCCTACGAGCAGTACTTC	CASSPGAYEQYF
TRBV9	TRBD2	TRBJ2-1	-	TGTGCCAGCAGCGTAGTAGCGGGAGGTAGCAATGAGCAGTTCTTC	CASSVVAGGSNEQFF
TRBV7-2	-	TRBJ2-1	-	TGTGCCAGCAGCTTACTGTTAACCTACAATGAGCAGTTCTTC	CASSLLLTYNEQFF
TRBV9	-	TRBJ1-1	-	TGTGCCAGCAGCGTACAGTCTGAAGCTTTCTTT	CASSVQSEAFF
TRBV5-1	-	TRBJ1-3	-	TGCGCCAGCAGTACAACCGGTCAGGGAACTGGAAACACCATATATTTT	CASSTTGQGTGNTIYF
TRBV2	-	TRBJ2-7	-	TGTGCCAGCAGTGGTTTGGCGGGCCTTATCTACGAGCAGTACTTC	CASSGLAGLIYEQYF
TRBV6-1	TRBD1	TRBJ1-2	-	TGTGCCAGCAGTGTGTCCGGGACAGGAGCTTATGGCTACACCTTC	CASSVSGTGAYGYTF
TRBV4-1	-	TRBJ1-2	-	TGCGCCAGCAGCCAATCTGGACAGATAAGCTATGGCTACACCTTC	CASSQSGQISYGYTF
TRBV9	-	TRBJ1-5	-	TGTGCCAGCAGCGCTTCTATCAATCAGCCCCAGCATTTT	CASSASINQPQHF
TRBV5-6	TRBD1	TRBJ1-6	-	TGTGCCAGCAGCGGGACAGAAAATTCACCCCTCCACTTT	CASSGTENSPLHF
TRBV6-5	TRBD1	TRBJ1-1	-	TGTGCCAGCAGCCGGACAGGGGGCAACACTGAAGCTTTCTTT	CASSRTGGNTEAFF
TRBV19	-	TRBJ1-1	-	TGTGCCAGTAGTATAGATCGGGGGGGTAGAGCTTTCTTT	CASSIDRGGRAFF
TRBV7-9	-	TRBJ2-7	once	TGTGCCAGCAGCTTAGTGGGGAGACGGGACATTCGATCCTACGAGCAGTACTTC	CASSLVGRRDIRSYEQYF
TRBV1	-	TRBJ2-7	-	TGCACCAGCAGCCTCGGGACTTCTCAGTACTTC	CTSSLGTSQYF
TRBV28	-	TRBJ1-5	-	TGTGCCAGCAGTTTATGGGGTCAGGGTAATCAGCCCCAGCATTTT	CASSLWGQGNQPQHF
TRBV19	-	TRBJ2-1	few	TGTGCCAGTAGTATTCGGGCAGGGAAAGTTGATGAGCAGTTCTTC	CASSIRAGKVDEQFF
TRBV7-3	-	TRBJ1-6	-	TGTGCCAGCAGCTTACAGGCTAATTCACCCCTCCACTTT	CASSLQANSPLHF
TRBV5-4	TRBD2	TRBJ2-3	-	TGTGCCAGCAGCAAAGGACTAGCGGACATCACAGATACGCAGTATTTT	CASSKGLADITDTQYF
TRBV27	-	TRBJ1-5	-	TGTGCCAGCAGTATAAATAGCAATCAGCCCCAGCATTTT	CASSINSNQPQHF
TRBV7-9	TRBD1	TRBJ2-7	once	TGTGCCAGCAGCCTTACAGGGGGCGCGTCCTACGAGCAGTACTTC	CASSLTGGASYEQYF
TRBV5-8	-	TRBJ1-2	-	TGTGCCAGCAGCTTGGACGGGGCGGGGACTGGCTACACCTTC	CASSLDGAGTGYTF
TRBV5-1	TRBD2	TRBJ2-7	once	TGCGCCAGCAGTGGGGTACTAGCGGGAGGGCCCAACGAGCAGTACTTC	CASSGVLAGGPNEQYF
TRBV6-6	TRBD1	TRBJ1-2	-	TGTGCCAGCAGCTTGGACAGGTTCTATGGCTACACCTTC	CASSLDRFYGYTF
TRBV28	TRBD1	TRBJ1-2	-	TGTGCCAGCAGCCGGACAGGGTTTGGCTACACCTTC	CASSRTGFGYTF
TRBV7-2	TRBD2	TRBJ2-7	-	TGTGCTACCTCGACCGGAGATGGCGGGAGGGCAAAAAACTACGAGCAGTACTTC	CATSTGDGGRAKNYEQYF
TRBV5-8	TRBD2	TRBJ2-7	-	TGTGCCAGCGTACCCTATGGGGGGGGGTACGAGCAGTACTTC	CASVPYGGGYEQYF
TRBV14	TRBD2	TRBJ2-5	-	TGTGCCAGCAGCCAAGGGCTGGGACTAGCGGGGGGAGAGACCCAGTACTTC	CASSQGLGLAGGETQYF
TRBV29-1	-	TRBJ1-2	-	TGCAGCGGGGCAGGGCCTGAGGGCTACACCTTC	CSGAGPEGYTF
TRBV27	TRBD2	TRBJ2-1	-	TGTGCCAGCAGTGCAGGACTAGCGGGGGGTCGATTTCCCTACAATGAGCAGTTCTTC	CASSAGLAGGRFPYNEQFF
TRBV28	TRBD2	TRBJ2-7	-	TGTGCCAGTACTAGCGGGAGTCATTCCAACGAGCAGTACTTC	CASTSGSHSNEQYF
TRBV19	-	TRBJ1-2	-	TGTGCCAGTAGGACCGGCGGGCACCACACCTTC	CASRTGGHHTF
TRBV11-3	-	TRBJ2-5	-	TGTGCCAGCAGCTCTCCCTGGACATTCAAAGAGACCCAGTACTTC	CASSSPWTFKETQYF